The 22 T cell receptor beta chains given below trace back to one sample, sequenced in a study of T-cell reconstitution after alpha-beta-depleted transplantation in children. Preparing the TCRbeta library involved the use of unique molecular identifiers. TCRdb re-called the PCR reads through MiXCR, storing one row per CDR3 protein. The data contain roughly 670,000 distinct CDR3 sequences, about an eighth of them singletons. This specimen was PBMCs, taken before TCRalphabeta/CD19-depleted stem cell transplant. The receptors were sampled from a girl aged 2 to 9 with congenital amegakaryocytic thrombocytopenia, due to receive a stem cell transplant.

This clonotype came up many times. CDR3 nucleotide sequence: TGTGCCAGCAGCCCCCGGCCTGATGGCTACACCTTC. Residues: CASSPRPDGYTF. The chain joins TRBV7-9 to TRBJ1-2; D remains unclear. Germline V gives CDR1 SEHNR, CDR2 FQNEAQ (reference sequence). Trimming took off 5 bases at V and 6 bases at J, with 10 bases between the two ends. The CDR3 covers 12 residues.

V gene TRBV20-1 combines with J gene TRBJ1-2, with 7 bases identical to TRBD1. The CDR3 has 15 residues. Germline V gene data show CDR1 as DFQATT and CDR2 as SNEGSKA (reference sequence). The V gene end was trimmed by 1 base and the J gene end by 8 bases; junction bases not matched to a gene: 13. CDR3 nucleotides: TGCAGTGCTAGAGTCCCGACTTCGAGGGGGCGGGGCTACACCTTC. Translation gives CSARVPTSRGRGYTF.

This rearrangement joins TRBV5-1 to TRBJ2-1; maybe TRBD2 (6 bases). This CDR3 is built from 17 residues. Trimming removed 0 bases from V and 5 bases from J, with 18 bases in between. Germline loops: CDR1 SGHRS, CDR2 YFSETQ. The CDR3 DNA reads TGCGCCAGCAGCTTGGGTGCTAGCGTCATTAAAAACAATGAGCAGTTCTTC. This translates into CASSLGASVIKNNEQFF.

This clonotype was detected a few times. The J gene is TRBJ1-1, the V gene TRBV5-5; weak D call: TRBD1 (5 bases). The CDR3 covers 14 residues. V was pared by 4 bases and J by 4 bases, with 14 bases between. Germline CDR1 reads SGHKS; CDR2 reads YYEKEE (reference sequence). The DNA for the CDR3 is TGTGCCAGCAGCACGCGGGGGGAGAGCACTGAAGCTTTCTTT. It translates to CASSTRGESTEAFF. Looking up the rest from reference TRBV5-5 and TRBJ1-1 gives the full variable domain: DAGVTQSPTHLIKTRGQQVTLRCSPISGHKSVSWYQQVLGQGPQFIFQYYEKEERGRGNFPDRFSARQFPNYSSELNVNALLLGDSALYLCASSTRGESTEAFFGQGTRLTVV.

This clonotype was seen repeatedly, ten times or more. The chain links TRBV7-9 to TRBJ2-4; maybe TRBD1 (5 bases). Germline V gives CDR1 SEHNR, CDR2 FQNEAQ (reference sequence). The CDR3 has 15 amino acids. Trimming removed 1 base from V and 0 bases from J, with 7 bases in between. The CDR3 DNA is TGTGCCAGCAGCTTAGGGGGCAAAGCCAAAAACATTCAGTACTTC. It is translated as CASSLGGKAKNIQYF.

This clonotype was picked up many times. The rearrangement links TRBV15 to TRBJ2-7, with a weak D call TRBD2 (6 bases). This CDR3 has 16 residues. The germline V gene encodes CDR1 LNHNV and CDR2 YYDKDF (reference sequence). Trimming stripped 0 bases from V and 4 bases from J, with 16 bases between. This CDR3 reads CATSRDLGLTIYEQYF. The CDR3 nucleotides are TGTGCCACCAGCAGAGATCTGGGACTCACAATATACGAGCAGTACTTC.

On this clonotype itself: This may arise from a read error, as a much more abundant clone is one base away. The chain joins TRBV5-4 to TRBJ1-1, with D hard to call. Germline V gene data show CDR1 as SGHNT and CDR2 as YYREEE (reference sequence). This CDR3 contains 12 residues. The CDR3 reads CAGSSGLGRAFF. The DNA of the CDR3 is TGTGCCGGCAGCTCTGGCCTGGGCCGAGCTTTCTTT.

This clonotype showed up many times. The gene calls are TRBV20-1 and TRBJ2-3, with TRBD2 matching over 11 bases. Germline trimming cut 4 bases from V and 0 bases from J; bases unmatched to any gene: 6. Germline V gene sequence: CDR1 DFQATT, CDR2 SNEGSKA (reference sequence). This CDR3 region has 16 residues. The CDR3 bases are TGCAGTGCTACCACGGGACTAGCGGAGAGCACAGATACGCAGTATTTT. Protein: CSATTGLAESTDTQYF.

This clonotype was recorded many times. CDR3 residues: CASSLGLVQETQYF. The CDR3 coding sequence is TGCGCCAGCAGCTTGGGTCTAGTCCAAGAGACCCAGTACTTC. This sequence joins TRBV5-1 and TRBJ2-5, with D hard to call. Germline lookup yields CDR1 SGHRS and CDR2 YFSETQ. The CDR3 runs 14 residues. Trimming took off 0 bases at V and 1 base at J, with 7 bases between the two ends.

This clonotype has a handful of counts. V usage is TRBV29-1 and J usage is TRBJ2-6; unclear D gene. Trimming stripped 1 base from V and 4 bases from J, with 11 bases between. The CDR3 is made up of 15 amino acids. Germline V gene lookup returns CDR1 SQVTM and CDR2 ANQGSEA. CDR3 sequence reads: CSVEVWGIGANVLTF. In DNA form, the CDR3 reads TGCAGCGTTGAAGTTTGGGGAATCGGGGCCAACGTCCTGACTTTC.

The chain is built from TRBV10-1 and TRBJ2-1; TRBD2 matches 13 bases. The CDR3 has 15 amino acids. V shed 6 bases, J shed 5 bases, and the junction held 4 bases outside the gene matches. Germline V gene lookup returns CDR1 WNHNN and CDR2 SYGVQD (reference sequence). The CDR3 is CASRPGTSGNNEQFF. In DNA, the CDR3 is TGCGCCAGCAGACCCGGGACTAGCGGGAACAATGAGCAGTTCTTC.

Comments on this clonotype: A clone one base away is much larger, so this may be a read error. V gene TRBV27 combines with J gene TRBJ2-7; D remains ambiguous. V was trimmed by 7 bases and J by 3 bases, leaving 1 base between them. Germline assignment: CDR1 MNHEY and CDR2 SMNVEV (reference sequence). This CDR3 is built from 9 residues. The CDR3 loop is CASNYEQYF. CDR3 in DNA: TGTGCCAGCAACTACGAGCAGTACTTC.

The rearrangement uses TRBV7-7 and TRBJ2-5; TRBD2 might be the D (5 bases). CDR1 and CDR2 from the germline V gene are SSHAT and FNYEAQ (reference sequence). The V gene lost 5 bases and the J gene lost 4 bases, with 14 bases spanning the gap. The CDR3 extends over 14 amino acids. The chain's CDR3 is CASSPTGLRETQYF. CDR3 in DNA: TGTGCCAGCAGCCCCACTGGACTTAGAGAGACCCAGTACTTC.

This clonotype was counted many times. V gene TRBV5-1 combines with J gene TRBJ2-1, with TRBD2 matching over 14 bases. V lost 4 bases to trimming and J lost 7 bases; unmatched junction nucleotides: 13. This CDR3 comprises 18 residues. CDR1 SGHRS and CDR2 YFSETQ come from the germline V gene. DNA for the CDR3: TGCGCCAGCAGCGAGGGACTAGCGGGAGCCCTTATATCAAATGAGCAGTTCTTC. Translation: CASSEGLAGALISNEQFF.

In this sample, this clonotype turned up a few times. V and J are TRBV5-1 and TRBJ2-4; a weak D match, TRBD2 (6 bases). The CDR3 covers 20 residues. The ends were cut back, 4 bases at V and 7 bases at J, with 33 bases in the middle. Per germline, CDR1 SGHRS and CDR2 YFSETQ. The CDR3 loop is CASSPGTPKSPHVWVNIQYF. For the CDR3, the DNA is TGCGCCAGCAGCCCAGGGACTCCAAAATCCCCCCATGTTTGGGTCAACATTCAGTACTTC.

This clonotype was seen more than once but under ten times. This chain connects TRBV7-9 to TRBJ2-1; D is perhaps TRBD2 (6 bases). Trimming stripped 2 bases from V and 7 bases from J, with 15 bases between. CDR3 length equals 15 residues. Germline lookup yields CDR1 SEHNR and CDR2 FQNEAQ (reference sequence). CDR3 in amino acids: CASSLLRGRENEQFF. In DNA form, the CDR3 reads TGTGCCAGCAGCTTACTCCGGGGTCGGGAGAATGAGCAGTTCTTC.

This clonotype was seen repeatedly, ten times or more. V is TRBV2 and J is TRBJ2-5; D unclear. Looked up from germline, CDR1 is SNHLY and CDR2 is FYNNEI. V was shortened by 2 bases and J by 2 bases, with 9 bases between the two germline ends. The CDR3 consists of 14 residues. The CDR3 is CASSEFGPQETQYF. The DNA for the CDR3 is TGTGCCAGCAGTGAATTCGGTCCACAAGAGACCCAGTACTTC.

CDR3 nucleotide sequence: TGTGCCAGCAGTTACGACGGCCCGTGTAGCGGGAGAGAACCTGACTCCTACAATGAGCAGTTCTTC. It translates to CASSYDGPCSGREPDSYNEQFF. The V call is TRBV6-2 or TRBV6-3, the J call TRBJ2-1; 9 bases are a match to TRBD2. The CDR3 totals 22 residues. CDR1 is MNHEY and CDR2 is SVGEGT in the germline V gene. The V gene end was trimmed by 2 bases and the J gene end by 0 bases; junction bases not matched to a gene: 20.

V gene TRBV29-1 combines with J gene TRBJ2-1; 8 bases are a match to TRBD2. The CDR3 runs 18 residues. Germline V gene sequence: CDR1 SQVTM, CDR2 ANQGSEA. V was pared by 4 bases and J by 2 bases, with 16 bases of the junction left unmatched. This chain's CDR3 is CSVAGLVLEVSTYNEQFF. The DNA for the CDR3 is TGCAGCGTTGCGGGACTAGTTCTAGAGGTATCTACCTACAATGAGCAGTTCTTC.

This clonotype was seen ten or more times. CDR3 sequence (DNA): TGTGCCAGCAGCTTACAGGGAACTAATGAAAAACTGTTTTTT. This gives the protein CASSLQGTNEKLFF. V gene TRBV7-6 combines with J gene TRBJ1-4; possibly TRBD1 for D (5 bases). Trimming removed 2 bases from V and 1 base from J, with 5 bases in between. The CDR3 runs to 14 residues. Germline values: CDR1 SGHVS, CDR2 FNYEAQ.

This clonotype was seen a single time. This rearrangement joins TRBV10-2 to TRBJ2-1; 7 bases match TRBD2. Germline V gene data show CDR1 as WSHSY and CDR2 as SAAADI. Trimming cost V 10 bases and J 6 bases; bases outside gene matches: 18. The CDR3 totals 16 residues. CDR3 amino acids: CATCGLAEGKRNEQFF. The CDR3, as DNA: TGCGCCACTTGCGGGCTAGCGGAGGGTAAACGCAATGAGCAGTTCTTC.

The chain recombines TRBV5-1 with TRBJ1-5; 7 bases are shared with TRBD1. CDR3 length: 14 amino acids. Germline lookup yields CDR1 SGHRS and CDR2 YFSETQ. The V segment lost 8 bases and the J segment 2 bases; nucleotides outside the gene matches: 7. The DNA of the CDR3 is TGCGCCAGTTCAGCAGGGGGGGGCAATCAGCCCCAGCATTTT. Translation: CASSAGGGNQPQHF.